Below, 32 T cell receptor beta chains from the same sample are listed, as sequenced in a study of OX40 agonist ivuxolimab in advanced cancers. Produced via immunoSEQ multiplex PCR; TCRdb's table is partial and in-frame only. The sample consists of about 82,000 clones, about 86% of them appearing once. Sequencing was performed on CD4+ or CD8+ T cells sorted from blood, taken in a trial of the OX40 agonist ivuxolimab. These receptors all come from an adult with an advanced solid tumor such as melanoma, head and neck, liver or kidney cancer.

This clone was observed a few times. This chain uses TRBV18 with TRBJ2-7; D unresolved. Germline lookup yields CDR1 KGHSH and CDR2 LQKENI. The germline V and J ends were trimmed by 3 bases and 1 base, with 13 bases remaining between them. The CDR3 sequence is 15 residues long. The CDR3 sequence: CASSPGRTPSYEQYF. The CDR3, as DNA: TGTGCCAGCTCACCCGGACGGACGCCTTCCTACGAGCAGTACTTC. Complete variable domain (other parts from reference TRBV18 and TRBJ2-7): NAGVMQNPRHLVRRRGQEARLRCSPMKGHSHVYWYRQLPEEGLKFMVYLQKENIIDESGMPKERFSAEFPKEGPSILRIQQVVRGDSAAYFCASSPGRTPSYEQYFGPGTRLTVT.

The gene calls are TRBV5-4 and TRBJ2-1; 9 positions agree with TRBD2. This CDR3 has 15 residues. Germline V lookup: CDR1 SGHNT, CDR2 YYREEE (reference sequence). V lost 4 bases and J lost 4; bases outside the gene matches: 6. The CDR3 here is CASSVRLAAYNEQFF. CDR3 coding DNA: TGTGCCAGCAGCGTCCGACTAGCGGCTTACAATGAGCAGTTCTTC.

This clone was observed once. V usage is TRBV2 and J usage is TRBJ2-5; unclear D gene. The CDR3 is made up of 14 amino acids. The V gene lost 2 bases and the J gene lost 4 bases, with 11 bases spanning the gap. Germline-derived CDR1 and CDR2 are SNHLY and FYNNEI. The DNA for the CDR3 is TGTGCCAGCAGTGAAACCTCCCGCGGAGAGACCCAGTACTTC. This translates into CASSETSRGETQYF.

This clone was picked up one time. Other DNA sequences within the sample encode an identical CDR3. The chain links TRBV27 to TRBJ2-5; weak D call: TRBD1 (5 bases). CDR3 length: 13 amino acids. Trimming left V 3 bases short and J 5 bases short, with 10 bases between. Germline V gene lookup returns CDR1 MNHEY and CDR2 SMNVEV (reference sequence). CDR3 amino acids: CASSFRVWETQYF. CDR3 nucleotide sequence: TGTGCCAGCAGTTTCAGGGTTTGGGAGACCCAGTACTTC.

The rearrangement links TRBV6-5 to TRBJ2-7; 10 bases fit TRBD2. V was pared by 5 bases and J by 3 bases, with 7 bases of the junction left unmatched. CDR3 size: 15 residues. CDR1 and CDR2 from the germline V gene are MNHEY and SVGAGI. CDR3 residues: CASSRTSGTNYEQYF. The CDR3 DNA is TGTGCCAGCAGTCGCACTAGCGGGACCAACTACGAGCAGTACTTC.

The chain joins TRBV21-1 to TRBJ2-7; the D call in the table, TRBD1, was not verified against the DNA. TRBV21-1 corresponds to a pseudogene. The CDR3 runs to 13 residues. The CDR3 reads CATPDRISYEQYF. The CDR3 bases are TGTGCCACCCCTGACAGGATCTCCTACGAGCAGTACTTC.

This clone was seen only a few times. The V and J genes are TRBV30 and TRBJ1-5; unclear D gene. V was shortened by 1 base and J by 0 bases, with 1 base between the two germline ends. The CDR3 has 12 residues. Germline loops: CDR1 GTSNPN, CDR2 SVGIG (reference sequence). In DNA, the CDR3 is TGTGCCTGGAGTGATAGCAATCAGCCCCAGCATTTT. It is translated as CAWSDSNQPQHF. Using reference TRBV30 and TRBJ1-5 for the parts outside the CDR3, the full variable domain is SQTIHQWPATLVQPVGSPLSLECTVEGTSNPNLYWYRQAAGRGLQLLFYSVGIGQISSEVPQNLSASRPQDRQFILSSKKLLLSDSGFYLCAWSDSNQPQHFGDGTRLSIL.

This sequence joins TRBV6-6 and TRBJ2-7, with D perhaps TRBD1 (5 bases). This CDR3 region has 13 residues. Deletions cut 6 bases from V and 4 bases from J, with 13 bases between. Germline values: CDR1 MNHNY, CDR2 SVGAGI (reference sequence). The CDR3 spells CASSGGRVYEQYF. DNA of the CDR3: TGTGCCAGCAGCGGCGGCAGGGTTTACGAGCAGTACTTC.

The rearrangement joins TRBV6-4 to TRBJ1-4, with D unresolved. Germline values: CDR1 MRHNA, CDR2 SNTAGT. The CDR3 is 13 amino acids. Trimming took 4 bases from V and 5 from J, leaving 8 bases between them. CDR3 loop: CASSAELNEKLFF. Written as DNA, the CDR3 is TGTGCCAGCAGTGCCGAACTGAATGAAAAACTGTTTTTT.

The V gene is TRBV29-1, the J gene TRBJ1-3, with D unresolved. Germline CDR1 and CDR2: SQVTM and ANQGSEA. This CDR3 comprises 11 residues. V lost 7 bases and J lost 4, with 8 bases in between. The chain's CDR3 is CSARYGNTIYF. Here the CDR3 DNA reads TGCAGCGCCCGTTACGGAAACACCATATATTTT.

This chain connects TRBV19 to TRBJ1-5; 12 bases fit TRBD1. This CDR3 is built from 15 residues. J was trimmed by 4 bases and V by 5 bases; bases with no gene match: 3. The germline CDR1 and CDR2 sequences are LNHDA and SQIVND (reference sequence). Here the CDR3 DNA reads TGTGCCAGTAGTTGGGGACAGGGGGCAAATCAGCCCCAGCATTTT. This translates into CASSWGQGANQPQHF. Full variable domain (missing parts from reference TRBV19 and TRBJ1-5): DGGITQSPKYLFRKEGQNVTLSCEQNLNHDAMYWYRQDPGQGLRLIYYSQIVNDFQKGDIAEGYSVSREKKESFPLTVTSAQKNPTAFYLCASSWGQGANQPQHFGDGTRLSIL.

This sequence joins TRBV4-2 and TRBJ2-7, with TRBD1 matching over 7 bases. Germline V gene data show CDR1 as LGHNA and CDR2 as YNFKEQ. V gave up 4 bases and J gave up 7 bases; unmatched junction bases: 7. The CDR3 is made up of 13 amino acids. CDR3 sequence: CASSPTTGNEQYF. CDR3 coding DNA: TGTGCCAGCAGCCCAACGACAGGGAATGAGCAGTACTTC.

The CDR3 sequence: CASSLIAGVSETQYF. The CDR3 DNA reads as TGTGCCAGCAGCTTAATAGCGGGAGTGTCCGAGACCCAGTACTTC. J is TRBJ2-5 and V is TRBV7-2; the match to TRBD2 covers 9 bases. V was pared by 2 bases and J by 5 bases, with 6 bases of the junction left unmatched. The CDR3 is made up of 15 amino acids. CDR1 SGHTA and CDR2 FQGNSA come from the germline V gene.

The chain recombines TRBV4-2 with TRBJ2-2; 16 bases map to TRBD2. Germline-derived CDR1 and CDR2 are LGHNA and YNFKEQ. This CDR3 has 18 amino acids. The V gene end was trimmed by 3 bases and the J gene end by 5 bases; junction bases not matched to a gene: 6. The CDR3 is CASSHGTSGRVITGELFF. CDR3 DNA sequence: TGTGCCAGCAGCCACGGGACTAGCGGGAGGGTCATAACCGGGGAGCTGTTTTTT.

The V and J genes are TRBV5-1 and TRBJ1-1; D is perhaps TRBD1 (5 bases). The CDR3 length is 13 residues. Germline assignment: CDR1 SGHRS and CDR2 YFSETQ. Trimming left V 4 bases short and J 5 bases short, with 12 bases between. The CDR3 sequence: CASSPNWGTEAFF. Here the CDR3 DNA reads TGCGCCAGCAGCCCTAATTGGGGGACTGAAGCTTTCTTT.

V gene TRBV6-5 combines with J gene TRBJ1-2; D is undetermined. Trimming left V 2 bases short and J 8 bases short, with 9 bases between. The CDR3 totals 12 residues. Germline lookup yields CDR1 MNHEY and CDR2 SVGAGI. CDR3 sequence: CASSYIGYGYTF. The CDR3 nucleotides read TGTGCCAGCAGTTACATCGGTTACGGCTACACCTTC.

The V call is TRBV6-4, the J call TRBJ2-7, with 7 bases matching TRBD1. The CDR3 covers 12 residues. J lost 4 bases, V lost 9 bases, and 6 bases had no gene match. Germline CDR1 is MRHNA and CDR2 is SNTAGT. This CDR3 is CARDRLHYEQYF. CDR3 bases: TGTGCCAGGGACAGGCTCCATTACGAGCAGTACTTC.

The chain joins TRBV10-3 to TRBJ2-3, with 11 bases lining up with TRBD1. V shed 10 bases, J shed 4 bases, and the junction held 7 bases outside the gene matches. The CDR3 runs to 14 residues. The V gene's germline CDR1 is ENHRY and CDR2 SYGVKD. The CDR3 nucleotides are TGTGCCACTACCGGACAGGGGGCATCAGATACGCAGTATTTT. This encodes CATTGQGASDTQYF.

This chain joins TRBV7-6 and TRBJ2-5; TRBD2 aligns across 7 bases. This CDR3 is built from 14 residues. J lost 4 bases, V lost 0 bases, and 2 bases had no gene match. The germline gives CDR1 SGHVS, CDR2 FNYEAQ. CDR3 sequence reads: CASSLAIAGETQYF. For the CDR3, the DNA is TGTGCCAGCAGCTTAGCGATAGCGGGAGAGACCCAGTACTTC.

The genes are TRBV30 and TRBJ2-1, with TRBD2 matching over 9 bases. Germline loops: CDR1 GTSNPN, CDR2 SVGIG (reference sequence). V was pared by 1 base and J by 8 bases, with 6 bases of the junction left unmatched. The CDR3 is made up of 14 amino acids. CDR3 DNA: TGTGCCTGGAGTGCTGGGACTAGCTATTATGAGCAGTTCTTC. Its translation: CAWSAGTSYYEQFF.

The V call is TRBV14, the J call TRBJ2-7; D not certain. Trimming pared 5 bases from V and 5 bases from J, leaving 10 bases between. Germline assignment: CDR1 SGHDN and CDR2 FVKESK. The CDR3 runs to 12 residues. CDR3 nucleotide sequence: TGTGCCAGCAGCGAATCTCGAAACGAGCAGTACTTC. It codes for CASSESRNEQYF. The full variable domain, its missing parts supplied by reference TRBV14 and TRBJ2-7, is EAGVTQFPSHSVIEKGQTVTLRCDPISGHDNLYWYRRVMGKEIKFLLHFVKESKQDESGMPNNRFLAERTGGTYSTLKVQPAELEDSGVYFCASSESRNEQYFGPGTRLTVT.

The chain employs TRBV7-9 and TRBJ2-7; D unresolved. From germline, CDR1 is SEHNR and CDR2 FQNEAQ (reference sequence). The CDR3 is 12 amino acids. V dropped 0 bases and J dropped 7 bases, with 7 bases sitting between them. The CDR3 region has the DNA TGTGCCAGCAGCTTAGCAGGACGGGAGCAGTACTTC. Translation: CASSLAGREQYF.

The J gene is TRBJ1-1, the V gene TRBV28, with D unresolved. CDR1 MDHEN and CDR2 SYDVKM come from the germline V gene. The CDR3 spans 13 residues. Trimming took off 7 bases at V and 5 bases at J, with 14 bases between the two ends. CDR3 in amino acids: CASTPPVGTEAFF. CDR3 sequence (DNA): TGTGCCAGCACCCCGCCTGTCGGGACTGAAGCTTTCTTT.

This chain uses TRBV28 with TRBJ2-2; 8 bases agree with TRBD2. The CDR3 is 14 residues long. The germline V gene encodes CDR1 MDHEN and CDR2 SYDVKM. The V gene end was trimmed by 10 bases and the J gene end by 5 bases; junction bases not matched to a gene: 9. This chain's CDR3 is CAIHGRAGTGELFF. For the CDR3, the DNA is TGTGCCATACACGGGAGGGCAGGGACCGGGGAGCTGTTTTTT.

V gene TRBV25-1 combines with J gene TRBJ2-3, with D hard to call. The CDR3 length is 12 residues. Germline V lookup: CDR1 MGHDK, CDR2 SYGVNS. V was cut by 6 bases and J by 2 bases, with 6 bases left in between. Here the CDR3 reads CASSRTTDTQYF. CDR3 nucleotide sequence: TGTGCCAGCAGCCGGACCACAGATACGCAGTATTTT.

This rearrangement joins TRBV6-1 to TRBJ2-3; D perhaps matches TRBD1 (5 bases). Trimming pared 7 bases from V and 0 bases from J, leaving 11 bases between. The CDR3 runs 14 residues. Germline V gene lookup returns CDR1 MNHNS and CDR2 SASEGT. CDR3 sequence: CASTREWSTDTQYF. The CDR3 coding sequence is TGTGCCAGCACCAGGGAATGGAGCACAGATACGCAGTATTTT.

The rearrangement uses TRBV10-3 and TRBJ2-1, with D possibly being TRBD2 (5 bases). Germline CDR1 and CDR2: ENHRY and SYGVKD. The CDR3 totals 12 residues. V was pared by 5 bases and J by 5 bases, with 7 bases between. The CDR3 loop reads CAISSGNNEQFF. The CDR3 bases are TGTGCCATCAGTTCGGGGAACAATGAGCAGTTCTTC.

The V and J genes are TRBV7-3 and TRBJ2-1; 7 nucleotides match TRBD2. The CDR3 is 14 amino acids. From germline, CDR1 is SGHTA and CDR2 FQGTGA. Germline trimming cut 1 base from V and 6 bases from J; bases unmatched to any gene: 3. CDR3 sequence: CASSLRGRANEQFF. CDR3 sequence (DNA): TGTGCCAGCAGCTTAAGAGGGAGGGCCAATGAGCAGTTCTTC. The complete variable domain, with remaining parts taken from reference TRBV7-3 and TRBJ2-1, reads GAGVSQTPSNKVTEKGKYVELRCDPISGHTALYWYRQSLGQGPEFLIYFQGTGAADDSGLPNDRFFAVRPEGSVSTLKIQRTERGDSAVYLCASSLRGRANEQFFGPGTRLTVL.

The chain carries TRBV11-2 and TRBJ2-1; no reliable D call. The CDR3 is made up of 15 amino acids. V lost 1 base and J lost 8, with 15 bases in between. Germline assignment: CDR1 SGHAT and CDR2 FQNNGV. CDR3 region: CASSLVRAESHEQFF. Here the CDR3 DNA reads TGTGCCAGCAGCTTAGTAAGAGCAGAAAGCCATGAGCAGTTCTTC. Filled out from reference TRBV11-2 and TRBJ2-1, the complete variable domain reads EAGVAQSPRYKIIEKRQSVAFWCNPISGHATLYWYQQILGQGPKLLIQFQNNGVVDDSQLPKDRFSAERLKGVDSTLKIQPAKLEDSAVYLCASSLVRAESHEQFFGPGTRLTVL.

The chain links TRBV11-2 to TRBJ1-4; TRBD1 agrees at 7 bases. V was clipped by 5 bases and J by 10 bases; unmatched bases: 7. Looked up from germline, CDR1 is SGHAT and CDR2 is FQNNGV. There are 13 residues in the CDR3. CDR3: CASSEDREGKLFF. Written as DNA, the CDR3 is TGTGCCAGCAGCGAAGACAGGGAGGGAAAACTGTTTTTT.

This chain uses TRBV7-2 with TRBJ2-7, with TRBD1 matching over 9 bases. Germline loops: CDR1 SGHTA, CDR2 FQGNSA. Trimming cost V 3 bases and J 4 bases; bases outside gene matches: 4. The CDR3 runs 14 residues. CDR3 sequence: CASSFRQGVYEQYF. In nucleotides, the CDR3 is TGTGCCAGCAGCTTCAGACAGGGGGTATACGAGCAGTACTTC.

This chain joins TRBV29-1 and TRBJ2-2; TRBD2 matches at 7 bases. The ends lost 4 bases at V and 5 bases at J; junction bases unmatched: 4. The CDR3 is 13 residues long. Germline V gene sequence: CDR1 SQVTM, CDR2 ANQGSEA. The CDR3 nucleotides are TGCAGCGTTGTTCCAGCGGGAACCGGGGAGCTGTTTTTT. Its protein is CSVVPAGTGELFF.